This T cell receptor beta chain was sequenced in a study of blood T cell repertoires in COVID-19. Across the study: The origin of the acute and convalescent COVID-19 samples was the United States, Italy and Spain. From T cells, B-cell-depleted T cells, or PBMCs came the material, which was cDNA or gDNA.

V lost 5 bases and J lost 9; bases outside the gene matches: 10. The CDR3 has 14 amino acids. Germline CDR1 is KGHSH and CDR2 is LQKENI. In the study's own analysis: Amplification from reference gene primers served as the basis for estimated nucleated cell counts. The assay was immunoSEQ multiplex PCR, and TCRdb's table has in-frame clones only and misses some. That table gives V, J and clone size, and the DNA gave D and trimming. The data contain some 300,000 clones, 85% of them singletons. The TCR originated in a woman between 50 and 59 years old with active or convalescent COVID-19. V is TRBV18 and J is TRBJ1-2, with 9 nucleotides matching TRBD1. The sample was peripheral blood. The CDR3 sequence: CASSFPPGQGSYTF. CDR3 sequence (DNA): TGTGCCAGCTCATTCCCTCCGGGACAGGGAAGCTACACCTTC.